The entry below gives a single T cell receptor beta chain sequence along with its context. In the study's own analysis: Estimates of nucleated cell counts were drawn from the amplification of reference gene primers. Some clones are missing from TCRdb's copy, which holds only in-frame ones; the method was immunoSEQ multiplex PCR. V, J and clone size reflect that table, while D and trimming were determined from the DNA. The table includes about 220,000 clones, 80% to 90% detected once. Residents of about two dozen US areas, aged about 18 to 89 years, made up the participants. No more than 2 weeks before study entry, exposed participants had met a case of COVID-19. This sample stems from a study of blood T cell repertoires in COVID-19. This TCR came from a woman aged 45-59 years who had been exposed to COVID-19. Sequencing used PBMCs or T cells enriched from blood (not recorded which).

CDR3 protein: CASSHHNTEAFF. CDR3 bases: TGTGCCAGTAGTCATCATAACACTGAAGCTTTCTTT. The genes are TRBV19 and TRBJ1-1; D uncertain. Germline V gene lookup returns CDR1 LNHDA and CDR2 SQIVND (reference sequence). The CDR3 spans 12 residues. V lost 5 bases, J lost 2 bases, and 6 bases lay in between.